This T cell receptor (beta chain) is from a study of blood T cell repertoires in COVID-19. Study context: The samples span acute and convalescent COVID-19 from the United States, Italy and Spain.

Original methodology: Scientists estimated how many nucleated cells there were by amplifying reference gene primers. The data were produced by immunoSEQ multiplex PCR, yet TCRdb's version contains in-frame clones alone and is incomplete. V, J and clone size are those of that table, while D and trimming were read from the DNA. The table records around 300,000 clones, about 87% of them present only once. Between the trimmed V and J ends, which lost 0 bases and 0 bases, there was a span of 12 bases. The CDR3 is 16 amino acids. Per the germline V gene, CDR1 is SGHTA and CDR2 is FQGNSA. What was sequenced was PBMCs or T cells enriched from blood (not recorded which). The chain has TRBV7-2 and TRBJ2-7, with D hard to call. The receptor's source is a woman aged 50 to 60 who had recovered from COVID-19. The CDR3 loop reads CASSLAAVTASYEQYF. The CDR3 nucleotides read TGTGCCAGCAGCTTAGCCGCTGTGACTGCCTCCTACGAGCAGTACTTC.